What follows are 22 T cell receptor beta chains derived from one specimen sequenced in a study of identical twins. TCRdb itself ran the 5' RACE reads through MiXCR, one entry per CDR3 protein. This table holds roughly 1.6 million distinct CDR3 sequences, roughly 35% found once. Sequences were obtained from cord blood. The receptors stem from a newborn girl in good health.

In its sample, this clonotype was seen once. J is TRBJ1-1 and V is TRBV18; tentative D call: TRBD1 (6 bases). V shed 3 bases and J shed 6 bases, with 17 bases lying between them. CDR1 KGHSH and CDR2 LQKENI come from the germline V gene. The CDR3 is 15 residues long. The DNA of the CDR3 is TGTGCCAGCTCACCGGCACGGCAGGGGAGGGCTGAAGCTTTCTTT. Its protein product is CASSPARQGRAEAFF.

This clonotype was counted between two and nine times. The chain employs TRBV20-1 and TRBJ1-5; a weak D match, TRBD1 (6 bases). Deletions cut 4 bases from V and 0 bases from J, with 10 bases between. Germline CDR1 reads DFQATT; CDR2 reads SNEGSKA (reference sequence). CDR3 length: 14 amino acids. This CDR3 is CSAKRQDSNQPQHF. As DNA, the CDR3 is TGCAGTGCTAAGAGACAGGATAGCAATCAGCCCCAGCATTTT.

The CDR3 sequence is CASSSTPGQISYNEQYF. The CDR3 nucleotides read TGTGCCAGCAGTTCCACTCCGGGACAAATCTCCTACAATGAGCAGTACTTC. The rearrangement uses TRBV12-3 or TRBV12-4 and TRBJ2-1, with D possibly TRBD1 on 6 matching bases. The J call may be incorrect, as the DNA end agrees better with TRBJ2-7. The CDR3 covers 17 residues.

The chain carries TRBV4-2 and TRBJ1-1; D might be TRBD1 (5 bases). The V end was cut by 0 bases, the J end by 5 bases, with 10 bases between. CDR1 is LGHNA and CDR2 is YNFKEQ in the germline V gene. The CDR3 contains 14 residues. The CDR3 DNA sequence: TGTGCCAGCAGCCAAGATGGGGGAGGGACTGAAGCTTTCTTT. Translating it yields CASSQDGGGTEAFF.

The J gene is TRBJ2-1, the V gene TRBV12-3 or TRBV12-4; TRBD2 aligns across 9 bases. There are 16 residues in the CDR3. J gave up 2 bases and V 2 bases, and 4 bases lay outside the gene matches. The CDR3 loop is CASSLTSGPTYNEQFF. CDR3 nucleotides: TGTGCCAGCAGTTTAACTAGCGGGCCAACCTACAATGAGCAGTTCTTC.

This clonotype was observed a few times. The gene calls are TRBV20-1 and TRBJ2-5, with D perhaps given as TRBD1 or TRBD2 (5 bases each). The CDR3 is made up of 12 amino acids. Germline V gives CDR1 DFQATT, CDR2 SNEGSKA (reference sequence). Trimming stripped 6 bases from V and 11 bases from J, with 19 bases between. The CDR3 sequence: CSAGTPAREQYF. The CDR3 nucleotides are TGCAGTGCGGGGACGCCTGCTAGGGAGCAGTACTTC.

Details on this clonotype: One junction end does not reproduce the germline sequence, and a read error may be involved. The chain links TRBV29-1 to TRBJ2-1; 7 positions agree with TRBD1. The CDR3 contains 15 residues. CDR1 SQVTM and CDR2 ANQGSEA come from the germline V gene. CDR3 bases: TGCAGCGGTTCCGGGACAGAGAGCTCCTACGATGAGCAGTTATTC. The encoded protein is CSGSGTESSYDEQLF.

The CDR3 sequence is CAIKVPSGSGTDTQYF. CDR3 sequence (DNA): TGTGCCATCAAAGTGCCTAGCGGGAGTGGCACAGATACGCAGTATTTT. The genes are TRBV10-3 and TRBJ2-3; 10 bases fit TRBD2. With 7 bases clipped from V and 1 base from J, the junction kept 8 bases outside the gene matches. This CDR3 is 16 amino acids long. Germline CDR1 ENHRY, CDR2 SYGVKD.

This clonotype was counted only a few times. J is TRBJ1-6 and V is TRBV28; D is unresolved. The CDR3 totals 13 residues. Per the germline V gene, CDR1 is MDHEN and CDR2 is SYDVKM. V was shortened by 7 bases and J by 8 bases, with 12 bases between the two germline ends. CDR3 in amino acids: CASNREKDSPLHF. CDR3 bases: TGTGCCAGCAACCGGGAGAAGGATTCACCCCTCCACTTT.

This chain connects TRBV15 to TRBJ2-5; 7 positions agree with TRBD2. This CDR3 contains 16 residues. V trimming: 6 bases; J trimming: 0 bases; junction bases outside the gene matches: 10. Per germline, CDR1 LNHNV and CDR2 YYDKDF (reference sequence). In DNA, the CDR3 is TGTGCCACCAGTTCCGGGACTACCCCGTACCAAGAGACCCAGTACTTC. This sequence encodes CATSSGTTPYQETQYF.

This clonotype was observed a handful of times. This chain uses TRBV9 with TRBJ2-7; D is ambiguous. CDR1 SGDLS and CDR2 YYNGEE come from the germline V gene. Deletions cut 1 base from V and 0 bases from J, with 14 bases between. The CDR3 has 16 residues. The CDR3 nucleotides are TGTGCCAGCAGCGTATCTGTTGACGGCAGCTCCTACGAGCAGTACTTC. It yields the protein CASSVSVDGSSYEQYF.

The table lists this clonotype with many counts. The genes are TRBV4-1 and TRBJ2-3, with 7 positions matching TRBD2. The CDR3 is 15 amino acids. Germline CDR1 reads MGHRA; CDR2 reads YSYEKL. Germline trimming cut 3 bases from V and 0 bases from J; bases unmatched to any gene: 3. CDR3 in DNA: TGCGCCAGCAGCCAGCCTAGCGGTAGCACAGATACGCAGTATTTT. Translation: CASSQPSGSTDTQYF.

The chain recombines TRBV12-3 or TRBV12-4 with TRBJ2-1; tentative D call: TRBD2 (6 bases). With 6 bases removed from V and 12 bases from J, the gap between germline ends came to 18 bases. This CDR3 is built from 13 residues. The CDR3 DNA sequence: TGTGCCAGCAGGACCGAGGTCTCCGGGGGGCAGTTCTTC. It encodes CASRTEVSGGQFF.

The J gene is TRBJ2-3, the V gene TRBV5-1, with a possible D match to TRBD2 (5 bases). The germline V gene encodes CDR1 SGHRS and CDR2 YFSETQ. The CDR3 spans 14 residues. V was clipped by 2 bases and J by 6 bases, with 13 bases between them. CDR3 DNA: TGCGCCAGCAGCTTCCGGACGGGCGGGGATACGCAGTATTTT. Translation gives CASSFRTGGDTQYF.

The chain combines TRBV5-1 with TRBJ1-2; a weak D match, TRBD1 (6 bases). Between the trimmed V and J ends, which lost 1 base and 6 bases, there was a span of 10 bases. Germline V lookup: CDR1 SGHRS, CDR2 YFSETQ. The CDR3 extends over 13 amino acids. The CDR3 coding sequence is TGCGCCAGCAGCTTGTGGGCAGGGGATGGCTACACCTTC. Translation: CASSLWAGDGYTF.

The CDR3 DNA is TGTGCCAGCAAATATGGAAATCTGAACACTGAAGCTTTCTTT. Protein sequence: CASKYGNLNTEAFF. The V call is TRBV6-2 or TRBV6-3, the J call TRBJ1-1; D is unclear. With 7 bases removed from V and 0 bases from J, the gap between germline ends came to 12 bases. The CDR3 extends over 14 amino acids. Germline CDR1 is MNHEY and CDR2 is SVGEGT.

This rearrangement joins TRBV5-5 to TRBJ2-1; D might be TRBD1 (6 bases). The CDR3 sequence is 16 residues long. Germline values: CDR1 SGHKS, CDR2 YYEKEE (reference sequence). Trimming cost V 1 base and J 4 bases, with 15 bases left between them. The CDR3 is CASSLYTGQGYNEQFF. CDR3 bases: TGTGCCAGCAGCTTGTATACTGGGCAGGGGTACAATGAGCAGTTCTTC.

This clonotype came up a few times. V gene TRBV7-2 combines with J gene TRBJ2-7; D is undetermined. The CDR3 contains 12 residues. The V end lost 5 bases, the J end lost 3 bases, and 8 bases lay between the germline ends. The germline gives CDR1 SGHTA, CDR2 FQGNSA. This chain's CDR3 is CASSPSIYEQYF. In DNA form, the CDR3 reads TGTGCCAGCAGCCCGAGCATCTACGAGCAGTACTTC.

V and J are TRBV12-3 or TRBV12-4 and TRBJ2-7; D not resolved. CDR3 length equals 13 residues. Trimming shortened V by 7 bases and J by 0 bases, and 10 bases separated the two germline ends. CDR3 sequence (DNA): TGTGCCAGCACTACGGCAGCCTCCTACGAGCAGTACTTC. Translation: CASTTAASYEQYF.

This clonotype has more than one count but fewer than ten. The chain uses TRBV7-9 and TRBJ1-2; tentative D call: TRBD1 (5 bases). V shed 4 bases and J shed 5 bases, with 8 bases lying between them. CDR1 is SEHNR, CDR2 FQNEAQ, per germline (reference sequence). There are 12 residues in the CDR3. CDR3 protein: CASSWDGYGYTF. The CDR3 DNA sequence: TGTGCCAGCAGCTGGGACGGGTATGGCTACACCTTC. The full variable domain, rest sourced from reference TRBV7-9 and TRBJ1-2, is DTGVSQNPRHKITKRGQNVTFRCDPISEHNRLYWYRQTLGQGPEFLTYFQNEAQLEKSRLLSDRFSAERPKGSFSTLEIQRTEQGDSAMYLCASSWDGYGYTFGSGTRLTVV.

This chain links TRBV6-1 with TRBJ1-2; D might be TRBD1 (6 bases). The V end lost 2 bases, the J end lost 8 bases, and 15 bases lay between the germline ends. CDR1 and CDR2 from the germline V gene are MNHNS and SASEGT. The CDR3 covers 14 residues. The CDR3 is CASSESPGARGYTF. CDR3 DNA sequence: TGTGCCAGCAGTGAATCTCCGGGGGCGAGGGGCTACACCTTC.

This clonotype was seen a handful of times. The gene calls are TRBV6-6 and TRBJ1-4; D is possibly TRBD1 (5 bases). CDR1 and CDR2 from the germline V gene are MNHNY and SVGAGI (reference sequence). Trimming removed 6 bases at V and 4 bases at J, with 15 bases between. The CDR3 is 15 residues long. The CDR3 nucleotides read TGTGCCAGCAGCGAAATTACCGGGGGTAATGAAAAACTGTTTTTT. This sequence encodes CASSEITGGNEKLFF.